Below are 30 T cell receptor beta chains sequenced from a single sample in a study of T cell clonotyping in hematopoietic cell transplantation. The method was immunoSEQ multiplex PCR; TCRdb's version includes in-frame clones alone and lacks a portion of them. The sample lists some 6,300 clones; roughly three quarters were seen once. The sample in question was peripheral blood mononuclear cells, obtained 180 days after allogeneic stem cell transplant. These receptors were obtained from a male patient between 65 and 85 years old who had an allogeneic stem cell transplant from an unrelated donor, so T cells may come from the graft donor. Some clones in this sample may be carry-over from other donors' samples.

V gene TRBV14 combines with J gene TRBJ2-5; D unclear. The CDR3 contains 15 residues. Per germline, CDR1 SGHDN and CDR2 FVKESK. Between the trimmed V and J ends, which lost 0 bases and 3 bases, there was a span of 11 bases. In nucleotides, the CDR3 is TGTGCCAGCAGCCAAGATCGAGCTGGGGAAGAGACCCAGTACTTC. It translates to CASSQDRAGEETQYF.

This chain uses TRBV30 with TRBJ2-7; D call uncertain. The V gene lost 3 bases and the J gene lost 4 bases, with 10 bases spanning the gap. Germline-derived CDR1 and CDR2 are GTSNPN and SVGIG (reference sequence). The CDR3 sequence is 12 residues long. In DNA form, the CDR3 reads TGTGCCTGGAGCCAAACCGTATACGAGCAGTACTTC. Amino acids: CAWSQTVYEQYF. The entire variable domain, with the rest obtained from reference TRBV30 and TRBJ2-7, is as follows: SQTIHQWPATLVQPVGSPLSLECTVEGTSNPNLYWYRQAAGRGLQLLFYSVGIGQISSEVPQNLSASRPQDRQFILSSKKLLLSDSGFYLCAWSQTVYEQYFGPGTRLTVT.

This chain connects TRBV9 to TRBJ2-1; 11 bases match TRBD1. The length of the CDR3 is 16 residues. Looked up from germline, CDR1 is SGDLS and CDR2 is YYNGEE. Trimming removed 4 bases from V and 9 bases from J; junction bases left unmatched: 12. The CDR3 coding sequence is TGTGCCAGCAGCCCGATGGGACAGGGGGTGCGGAGTGAGCAGTTCTTC. Protein: CASSPMGQGVRSEQFF. Full variable domain (missing parts from reference TRBV9 and TRBJ2-1): DSGVTQTPKHLITATGQRVTLRCSPRSGDLSVYWYQQSLDQGLQFLIQYYNGEERAKGNILERFSAQQFPDLHSELNLSSLELGDSALYFCASSPMGQGVRSEQFFGPGTRLTVL.

V usage is TRBV2 and J usage is TRBJ2-5, with TRBD2 identical over 14 bases. Trimming cost V 5 bases and J 4 bases; bases outside gene matches: 6. Germline CDR1 SNHLY, CDR2 FYNNEI. The CDR3 spans 16 residues. CDR3 DNA: TGTGCCAGCAGTAGACTAGCGGGAGGGCCGGGAGAGACCCAGTACTTC. It translates to CASSRLAGGPGETQYF. Filled out from reference TRBV2 and TRBJ2-5, the complete variable domain reads EPEVTQTPSHQVTQMGQEVILRCVPISNHLYFYWYRQILGQKVEFLVSFYNNEISEKSEIFDDQFSVERPDGSNFTLKIRSTKLEDSAMYFCASSRLAGGPGETQYFGPGTRLLVL.

This clone occurred a few times. The V call is TRBV27, the J call TRBJ2-7; D is perhaps TRBD2 (6 bases). V dropped 3 bases and J dropped 0 bases, with 12 bases sitting between them. The germline V gene encodes CDR1 MNHEY and CDR2 SMNVEV (reference sequence). The CDR3 covers 15 residues. In nucleotides, the CDR3 is TGTGCCAGCAGTTTGGGAGGAAGGAGCTCCTACGAGCAGTACTTC. It specifies CASSLGGRSSYEQYF.

This clone ranks as large. The chain combines TRBV30 with TRBJ2-1, with 10 bases that match TRBD1. Germline-derived CDR1 and CDR2 are GTSNPN and SVGIG (reference sequence). V lost 1 base to trimming and J lost 8 bases; unmatched junction nucleotides: 11. This CDR3 spans 16 amino acids. The CDR3 reads CAWSDEGQGIADEQFF. The CDR3 DNA sequence: TGTGCCTGGAGTGATGAGGGACAGGGGATAGCGGATGAGCAGTTCTTC.

The chain uses TRBV28 and TRBJ2-2, with D possibly being TRBD2 (7 bases). The V end was cut by 2 bases, the J end by 2 bases, with 21 bases between. The germline CDR1 and CDR2 sequences are MDHEN and SYDVKM. This CDR3 contains 19 residues. The CDR3 DNA reads as TGTGCCAGCAGTTTAAGAGGGGGATACGCGGGAGATAACACCGGGGAGCTGTTTTTT. This translates into CASSLRGGYAGDNTGELFF. Based on the CDR3 plus reference TRBV28 and TRBJ2-2, the full variable domain is DVKVTQSSRYLVKRTGEKVFLECVQDMDHENMFWYRQDPGLGLRLIYFSYDVKMKEKGDIPEGYSVSREKKERFSLILESASTNQTSMYLCASSLRGGYAGDNTGELFFGEGSRLTVL.

J is TRBJ1-1 and V is TRBV5-1; D not resolved. The CDR3 spans 14 residues. V lost 4 bases and J lost 5, with 15 bases in between. Germline values: CDR1 SGHRS, CDR2 YFSETQ. The CDR3 region has the DNA TGCGCCAGCAGCCTGGTCAACGCGGGGACTGAAGCTTTCTTT. Translating gives CASSLVNAGTEAFF.

This chain links TRBV5-6 with TRBJ2-2; maybe TRBD1 (5 bases). The germline V gene encodes CDR1 SGHDT and CDR2 YYEEEE. V lost 0 bases and J 4 bases, leaving 13 bases between the germline ends. The CDR3 extends over 16 amino acids. The CDR3 is CASSLVPGWGTGELFF. DNA of the CDR3: TGTGCCAGCAGCTTGGTCCCAGGGTGGGGCACCGGGGAGCTGTTTTTT.

This clone is classed as medium-sized (0.01 to 0.1%). The chain uses TRBV5-6 and TRBJ1-2; 7 bases agree with TRBD1. CDR3 size: 13 residues. The germline CDR1 and CDR2 sequences are SGHDT and YYEEEE. After removal of 7 bases from V and 8 bases from J, the junction contained 11 bases not matched to a gene. The CDR3 region has the DNA TGTGCCAGCTGCCAGGGGGGGCAAGGCGGCTACACCTTC. It encodes CASCQGGQGGYTF.

J is TRBJ2-6 and V is TRBV4-3; 7 nucleotides match TRBD1. The V gene end was trimmed by 2 bases and the J gene end by 1 base; junction bases not matched to a gene: 2. Germline CDR1 and CDR2: LGHNA and YSLEER. The CDR3 has 16 amino acids. The CDR3 loop reads CASSQKTGSGANVLTF. DNA of the CDR3: TGCGCCAGCAGCCAAAAGACAGGGTCTGGGGCCAACGTCCTGACTTTC.

The chain employs TRBV19 and TRBJ1-1, with D unresolved. Germline V gene lookup returns CDR1 LNHDA and CDR2 SQIVND (reference sequence). The CDR3 is 13 residues long. The V gene lost 5 bases and the J gene lost 5 bases, with 12 bases spanning the gap. The CDR3 DNA is TGTGCCAGTAGTGCGCGGACGGATACTGAAGCTTTCTTT. Its protein product is CASSARTDTEAFF.

The chain joins TRBV7-3 to TRBJ1-3; possible D gene TRBD1, 5 bases. The germline V and J ends were trimmed by 8 bases and 3 bases, with 11 bases remaining between them. The V gene's germline CDR1 is SGHTA and CDR2 FQGTGA. The CDR3 has 13 residues. This CDR3 reads CASSRGDGNTIYF. The CDR3 DNA sequence: TGTGCCAGCTCCCGGGGGGATGGAAACACCATATATTTT.

The chain carries TRBV4-2 and TRBJ2-5, with D possibly matching TRBD1 (5 bases). With 1 base removed from V and 5 bases from J, the gap between germline ends came to 17 bases. This CDR3 contains 16 residues. Germline V CDR1 and CDR2: LGHNA, YNFKEQ. CDR3 DNA sequence: TGTGCCAGCAGCCAAGGAAGGGGCAGGGTAGTGGAGACCCAGTACTTC. Protein product: CASSQGRGRVVETQYF.

This clone occurred a few times. The chain uses TRBV28 and TRBJ2-3; D unresolved. Germline lookup yields CDR1 MDHEN and CDR2 SYDVKM. The CDR3 is made up of 13 amino acids. Trimming removed 3 bases from V and 6 bases from J, with 10 bases in between. The CDR3 DNA sequence: TGTGCCAGCAGTTTCCCACCCAAGGATACGCAGTATTTT. Protein product: CASSFPPKDTQYF.

The rearrangement links TRBV5-6 to TRBJ2-1, with 7 nucleotides matching TRBD2. The CDR3 extends over 19 amino acids. Germline assignment: CDR1 SGHDT and CDR2 YYEEEE. The ends lost 4 bases at V and 0 bases at J; junction bases unmatched: 16. The CDR3 here is CASSRENRGSLSSYNEQFF. CDR3 DNA: TGTGCCAGCAGCAGGGAGAACCGCGGGAGCCTTAGCTCCTACAATGAGCAGTTCTTC. The entire variable domain, with the rest obtained from reference TRBV5-6 and TRBJ2-1, is as follows: DAGVTQSPTHLIKTRGQQVTLRCSPKSGHDTVSWYQQALGQGPQFIFQYYEEEERQRGNFPDRFSGHQFPNYSSELNVNALLLGDSALYLCASSRENRGSLSSYNEQFFGPGTRLTVL.

The chain's CDR3 is CASRGWRGHNEQFF. CDR3 DNA: TGCGCCAGCAGGGGCTGGCGGGGGCACAATGAGCAGTTCTTC. The chain uses TRBV5-1 and TRBJ2-1; weak D call: TRBD2 (7 bases). The V gene's germline CDR1 is SGHRS and CDR2 YFSETQ. The CDR3 is 14 amino acids. Trimming cost V 5 bases and J 5 bases, with 14 bases left between them.

V is TRBV4-2 and J is TRBJ2-2; D might be TRBD1 (6 bases). Germline V gene lookup returns CDR1 LGHNA and CDR2 YNFKEQ. V dropped 4 bases and J dropped 6 bases, with 15 bases sitting between them. The CDR3 spans 15 residues. The CDR3 region has the DNA TGTGCCAGCAGCCCTATTATGGGGGCCGCCGGGGAGCTGTTTTTT. It specifies CASSPIMGAAGELFF.

This clone was detected only once. The rearrangement links TRBV9 to TRBJ2-2; unclear D gene. Trimming removed 0 bases from V and 4 bases from J, with 4 bases in between. Germline loops: CDR1 SGDLS, CDR2 YYNGEE. The CDR3 extends over 13 amino acids. CDR3 nucleotides: TGTGCCAGCAGCGTAGCAGGCACCGGGGAGCTGTTTTTT. Its translation: CASSVAGTGELFF.

V is TRBV7-2 and J is TRBJ2-1, with 7 nucleotides matching TRBD2. Unmatched junction bases numbered 15, after V lost 2 bases and J lost 5 bases. This CDR3 contains 18 residues. Per germline, CDR1 SGHTA and CDR2 FQGNSA. This chain's CDR3 is CASSLLAFWSSGHNEQFF. The CDR3 nucleotides are TGTGCCAGCAGCTTACTAGCGTTTTGGTCTAGCGGACACAATGAGCAGTTCTTC.

V is TRBV6-5 and J is TRBJ2-4, with D possibly TRBD2 on 6 matching bases. V was trimmed by 7 bases and J by 8 bases, leaving 18 bases between them. The germline V gene has CDR1 MNHEY and CDR2 SVGAGI. The CDR3 runs to 14 residues. The DNA for the CDR3 is TGTGCCAGCAAAAGGATCGGGAGTGAGGACATTCAGTACTTC. Translated: CASKRIGSEDIQYF.

The CDR3 loop reads CASSLSSYEQYF. The CDR3 nucleotides are TGTGCCAGCAGCCTCAGCTCCTACGAGCAGTACTTC. The J gene is TRBJ2-7, the V gene TRBV5-4; no firm D call. Germline V gene lookup returns CDR1 SGHNT and CDR2 YYREEE (reference sequence). V lost 4 bases, J lost 0 bases, and 5 bases lay in between. The CDR3 consists of 12 residues.

The chain carries TRBV28 and TRBJ1-2; D remains unclear. Deletions cut 10 bases from V and 7 bases from J, with 4 bases between. The CDR3 consists of 8 residues. CDR1 and CDR2 from the germline V gene are MDHEN and SYDVKM. In DNA, the CDR3 is TGTGCCACGGGTGGCTACACCTTC. It is translated as CATGGYTF.

The rearrangement uses TRBV6-5 and TRBJ1-3; D unclear. Germline CDR1 and CDR2: MNHEY and SVGAGI. The CDR3 loop spans 12 amino acids. The ends were cut back, 8 bases at V and 0 bases at J, with 5 bases in the middle. The CDR3 coding sequence is TGTGCCAGCGTAAGCTCTGGAAACACCATATATTTT. Encoded protein: CASVSSGNTIYF.

In its sample, this clone was seen once. The gene calls are TRBV11-2 and TRBJ2-7; no reliable D call. CDR1 is SGHAT, CDR2 FQNNGV, per germline. V was cut by 0 bases and J by 3 bases, with 6 bases left in between. The CDR3 is 13 amino acids. CDR3 nucleotides: TGTGCCAGCAGCTTAGAGGCTGACTACGAGCAGTACTTC. Its protein product is CASSLEADYEQYF.

The chain links TRBV28 to TRBJ1-5, with D unclear. CDR1 is MDHEN and CDR2 is SYDVKM in the germline V gene. V was shortened by 8 bases and J by 9 bases, with 8 bases between the two germline ends. This CDR3 comprises 10 residues. CDR3 protein: CASGRGPQHF. CDR3 in DNA: TGTGCCAGCGGCCGGGGGCCCCAGCATTTT. Complete variable domain (other parts from reference TRBV28 and TRBJ1-5): DVKVTQSSRYLVKRTGEKVFLECVQDMDHENMFWYRQDPGLGLRLIYFSYDVKMKEKGDIPEGYSVSREKKERFSLILESASTNQTSMYLCASGRGPQHFGDGTRLSIL.

This chain connects TRBV5-4 to TRBJ2-7, with TRBD2 matching 7 bases. V lost 4 bases, J lost 3 bases, and 10 bases stayed unmatched. Looked up from germline, CDR1 is SGHNT and CDR2 is YYREEE (reference sequence). The CDR3 covers 15 residues. CDR3 sequence: CASSPRGTTNYEQYF. Written as DNA, the CDR3 is TGTGCCAGCAGCCCCCGGGGGACTACTAACTACGAGCAGTACTTC.

This clone was seen just once. The J gene is TRBJ1-1, the V gene TRBV6-6; 8 bases line up with TRBD1. Germline V gene lookup returns CDR1 MNHNY and CDR2 SVGAGI (reference sequence). The CDR3 extends over 15 amino acids. Trimming removed 4 bases from V and 5 bases from J; junction bases left unmatched: 9. The CDR3 loop is CASSSPDRVRTEAFF. The CDR3 DNA sequence: TGTGCCAGCAGTTCCCCGGACAGGGTTAGGACTGAAGCTTTCTTT.

The CDR3 DNA reads as TGTGCCAGCAGTTATGAGAGGGGGCGGTACGAGCAGTACTTC. This sequence encodes CASSYERGRYEQYF. The J gene is TRBJ2-7, the V gene TRBV6-6, with 7 bases that match TRBD1. CDR3 length: 14 residues. CDR1 and CDR2 (germline): MNHNY, SVGAGI (reference sequence). Trimming cost V 3 bases and J 4 bases; bases outside gene matches: 6.

This rearrangement joins TRBV15 to TRBJ1-4; TRBD1 aligns across 9 bases. Losses at the gene ends were 2 bases for V and 10 bases for J; bases not matched to a gene: 8. The CDR3 extends over 15 amino acids. Germline loops: CDR1 LNHNV, CDR2 YYDKDF (reference sequence). In nucleotides, the CDR3 is TGTGCCACCAGCAGACCGGGACAGGGTACATTAAAACTGTTTTTT. It codes for CATSRPGQGTLKLFF.